A selection of T cell receptor beta chains follows, all from one sample in a study of radiotherapy plus CTLA-4 blockade in lung cancer. Sequenced by immunoSEQ multiplex PCR; TCRdb stores in-frame clones only, minus some. The sample shows tens of thousands of clones, around 80% of them seen only once. Sequencing used peripheral blood, obtained from a patient treated with radiotherapy plus ipilimumab. All receptors come from a human donor with non-small cell lung cancer who had a complete response to radiotherapy plus ipilimumab. CDR3s include the opening cysteine and the closing phenylalanine or tryptophan. D genes are given only for firm matches. Size values are once, few and many counts, or a class for expanded clones, and some rows have none.

size	V	J	D	DNA	CDR3
-	TRBV9	TRBJ1-6	TRBD1	TGTGCCAGCAGCGCCACAGGGGGAACACCCCTCCACTTT	CASSATGGTPLHF
-	TRBV9	TRBJ2-6	-	TGTGCCAGCACAGGAGGGGGAGCCGGGACCTCCGGCTCTGGGGCCAACGTCCTGACTTTC	CASTGGGAGTSGSGANVLTF
few	TRBV14	TRBJ2-2	-	TGTGCCAGCAGCCGACAGAATCAATACACCGGGGAGCTGTTTTTT	CASSRQNQYTGELFF
-	TRBV2	TRBJ1-2	-	TGTGCCAGAAGTGGCTCTGATAACTATGGCTACACCTTC	CARSGSDNYGYTF
-	TRBV20-1	TRBJ2-7	-	TGCAGTGCTGGGGCCCCTTACGAGCAGTACTTC	CSAGAPYEQYF
-	TRBV6-5	TRBJ2-3	-	TGTGCCAGCAGTTACTCGATCGCAGGCCCAGATACGCAGTATTTT	CASSYSIAGPDTQYF
-	TRBV29-1	TRBJ2-5	-	TGCAGCGTTGAAGATCGTTCCTATCAAGAGACCCAGTACTTC	CSVEDRSYQETQYF
-	TRBV18	TRBJ2-5	-	TGTGCCAGCTCACCCCCAGGTCCTAAAGAGACCCAGTACTTC	CASSPPGPKETQYF
once	TRBV5-1	TRBJ2-7	-	TGTGCCAGCAGCTTGGTTGGGTACGAGCAGTACTTC	CASSLVGYEQYF
-	TRBV6-6	TRBJ1-5	TRBD1	TGTGCCAGCAGGGCGACAGGGGGCGGTAATCAGCCCCAGCATTTT	CASRATGGGNQPQHF
-	TRBV7-2	TRBJ2-1	TRBD2	TGTGCCAGCAGCATGGGGGGGACTCTCAATGAGCAGTTCTTC	CASSMGGTLNEQFF
once	TRBV10-1	TRBJ1-1	-	TGCGCCAGCAGTCAACAGATAGGGACTGAAGCTTTCTTT	CASSQQIGTEAFF
-	TRBV30	TRBJ2-7	-	TGTGCCTGGTCCCTGGTAACCTACGAGCAGTACTTC	CAWSLVTYEQYF
-	TRBV18	TRBJ2-1	TRBD2	TGTGCCAGCTCACCAACCGCGGGAGAATCCAAGGAGCAGTTCTTC	CASSPTAGESKEQFF
once	TRBV9	TRBJ1-1	-	TGTGCCAGCAGCGCACAGACGGTGAACACTGAAGCTTTCTTT	CASSAQTVNTEAFF
once	TRBV27	TRBJ1-4	TRBD1	TGTGCCAGCACAACGGACAGGGCTAATGAAAAACTGTTTTTT	CASTTDRANEKLFF
few	TRBV6-4	TRBJ1-2	-	TGTGCCAGCAACGGGATGGCCGATGGCTACACCTTC	CASNGMADGYTF